Given below is one T cell receptor beta chain in context. Naive CD8 isolation took CD45RO-negative cells positively selected for CCR7 and excluded terminally differentiated effector memory CD45RA+ cells. V shed 3 bases, J shed 5 bases, and the junction held 4 bases outside the gene matches. The germline V gene encodes CDR1 SGHTA and CDR2 FQGNSA. The CDR3 contains 14 residues. Assay: immunoSEQ multiplex PCR; the TCRdb copy retains only in-frame clones and omits some. The table has fewer than 800,000 clones, 92% seen once. This sample was included in a study of shared clonotypes between healthy human individuals.

This clonotype was sampled from a man between 25 and 39 years old in good health. V gene TRBV7-2 combines with J gene TRBJ1-1, with 9 bases identical to TRBD1. The sequenced material came from naive CD8+ T cells sorted from blood. Here the CDR3 reads CASSLGQGLTEAFF. Written as DNA, the CDR3 is TGTGCCAGCAGCTTGGGACAGGGTCTAACTGAAGCTTTCTTT.